This TCR beta chain is drawn from a study of CD8 T cells in Susac syndrome. This CDR3 has 13 amino acids. Germline CDR1 is SQVTM and CDR2 is ANQGSEA. V was cut by 4 bases and J by 9 bases, with 16 bases left in between. TEMRA cells were FACS-enriched, unlike CD8+ and CD4+ T cells, which were negatively isolated. A quantity of about 0.45 to 1 ug RNA underwent reverse transcription using random hexamers. TCRdb redid the calling of the immunoSEQ multiplex PCR reads with MiXCR, one entry per CDR3 protein. This sample has under 200,000 distinct CDR3 sequences, with 90% to 97% found just once. The chain recombines TRBV29-1 with TRBJ2-4; possibly TRBD1 for D (6 bases). The sequenced sample was CD4+ T cells from PBMCs. The sequence came from a human donor with Susac syndrome. CDR3 residues: CSVVSGQQGIQYF. Here the CDR3 DNA reads TGCAGCGTTGTAAGCGGACAGCAGGGCATTCAGTACTTC.